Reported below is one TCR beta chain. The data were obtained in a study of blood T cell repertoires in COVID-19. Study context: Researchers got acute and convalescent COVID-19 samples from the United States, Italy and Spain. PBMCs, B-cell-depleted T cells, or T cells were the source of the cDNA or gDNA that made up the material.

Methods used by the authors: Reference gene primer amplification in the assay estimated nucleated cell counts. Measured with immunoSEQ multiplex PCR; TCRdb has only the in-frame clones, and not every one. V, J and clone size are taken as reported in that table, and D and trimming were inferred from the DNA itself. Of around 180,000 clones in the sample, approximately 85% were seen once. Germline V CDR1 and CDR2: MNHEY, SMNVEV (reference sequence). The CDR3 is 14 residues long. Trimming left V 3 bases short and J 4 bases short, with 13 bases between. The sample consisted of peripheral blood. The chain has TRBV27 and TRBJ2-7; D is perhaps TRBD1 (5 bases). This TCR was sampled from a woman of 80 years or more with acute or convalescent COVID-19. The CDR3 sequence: CASSLKAGIYEQYF. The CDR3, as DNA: TGTGCCAGCAGTTTGAAGGCAGGGATTTACGAGCAGTACTTC.